The present TCR beta chain was sequenced within a study of T cells after yellow fever vaccination. TCRdb redid the calling of the 5' RACE reads with MiXCR, one entry per CDR3 protein. The sample consists of under 200,000 distinct CDR3 sequences, less than 9% of them appearing once. V was pared by 1 base and J by 0 bases, with 9 bases between. Germline assignment: CDR1 ENHRY and CDR2 SYGVKD. This CDR3 is built from 15 residues. This TCR derives from a man between 18 and 35 years old who received the YFV17D yellow fever vaccine. The material was CD4+ T cells sorted from PBMCs, obtained 5 days after the first yellow fever vaccination. The J gene is TRBJ1-1, the V gene TRBV10-3; D call uncertain. CDR3 DNA: TGTGCCATCAGTGAGTACAGCCACATGAACACTGAAGCTTTCTTT. Protein: CAISEYSHMNTEAFF.